This entry describes one T cell receptor beta chain. Its antigen has not been determined. Base quality data are lacking; no much larger clone is found one base away. This entry comes from a study of blood T cell repertoires in COVID-19 (dated by TCRdb to 2018 to 2020). Regarding the study in general: The collaborator samples originated in the United States, Italy and Spain and spanned the acute and convalescent phases of COVID-19. The prospective study material was composed of cDNA or gDNA derived from T cells, B-cell-depleted T cells, or PBMCs. Deeply sampled blood TCRbeta repertoires from subjects exposed to, actively infected with, or recovered from COVID-19 were included in the dataset. The repertoires were released in a freely available public database meant as a resource for research on the immune response to SARS-CoV-2. The samples were drawn from the first 160 participants of the ongoing ImmuneRACE study and from more than 1,000 subjects provided by 6 global collaborators. A de-identified subject ID, COVID-19 status, age in years and sex were almost always included in the sample metadata. Where available, HLA class I and class II types were obtained from metadata supplied by the sample provider rather than from assay-based typing.

Broad study findings and their caveats: How much clinical and demographic metadata was included differed by source and by participant, and the metadata was provided uncurated.

The immunoSEQ Assay, a bias-controlled multiplex PCR, was used to amplify TCRbeta CDR3 regions from genomic DNA. As for how the authors treated the data: The number of nucleated cells in each sample was estimated by amplification of reference gene primers within the assay. To quantify the absolute abundance of each unique TCRbeta CDR3 rearrangement, sequence reads were collapsed and filtered. For each sample, productive Simpson clonality was calculated as the square root of Simpson's diversity index across productive rearrangements. TCRdb re-hosts the immuneACCESS table, in-frame sequences only. Its copies lack some clones; in the studies checked, an unresolved V gene accounts for under half of them, and the cause for the rest is not known. The DNA was the basis for D and trimming; V, J and clone size are from that table. The sample includes tens of thousands of clones, with around 82% observed a single time. The ten biggest clones cover 8.2% of the sample.

V was cut back by 8 bases and J by 3 bases, leaving a gap of 10 bases between them. Counted from cysteine to phenylalanine, this CDR3 has 11 amino acids. The entry retains the CDR3 DNA only, 33 bases that are in frame from base 1. The germline V gene encodes CDR1 DFQATT and CDR2 SNEGSKA (reference sequence). Whole blood was collected in K2EDTA tubes by collaborating institutions according to the institutions' own protocols. For TCRbeta analysis, collaborators shipped samples in one of three forms: frozen whole blood, isolated PBMCs, or DNA extracted from either of those sample types. The V and J genes are TRBV20-1 and TRBJ1-1, and possibly TRBD1, on 5 matching bases. This clonotype was sampled from a woman older than 75 with acute or convalescent COVID-19. Source material: peripheral blood. The CDR3: CSSRVDTEAFF. Here is the DNA: TGCAGTAGCAGGGTGGACACTGAAGCTTTCTTT.